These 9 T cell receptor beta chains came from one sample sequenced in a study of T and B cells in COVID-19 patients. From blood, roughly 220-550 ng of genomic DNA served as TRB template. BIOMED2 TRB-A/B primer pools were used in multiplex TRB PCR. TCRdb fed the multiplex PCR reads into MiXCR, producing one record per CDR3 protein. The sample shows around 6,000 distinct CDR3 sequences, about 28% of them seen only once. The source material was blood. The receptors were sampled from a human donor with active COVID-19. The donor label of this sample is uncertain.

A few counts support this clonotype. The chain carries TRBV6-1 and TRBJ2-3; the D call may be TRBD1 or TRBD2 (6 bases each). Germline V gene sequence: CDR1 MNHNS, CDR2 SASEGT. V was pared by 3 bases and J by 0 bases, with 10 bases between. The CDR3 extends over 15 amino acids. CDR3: CASSDGGQSTDTQYF. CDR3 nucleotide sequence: TGTGCCAGCAGTGATGGGGGGCAGAGCACAGATACGCAGTATTTT.

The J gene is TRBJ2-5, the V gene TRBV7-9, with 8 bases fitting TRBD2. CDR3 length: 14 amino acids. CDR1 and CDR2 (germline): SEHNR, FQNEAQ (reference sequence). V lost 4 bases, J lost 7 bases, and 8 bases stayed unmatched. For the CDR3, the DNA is TGTGCCAGCAGCTCCAAAGCGGGAGTGGCGACCCAGTACTTC. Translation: CASSSKAGVATQYF.

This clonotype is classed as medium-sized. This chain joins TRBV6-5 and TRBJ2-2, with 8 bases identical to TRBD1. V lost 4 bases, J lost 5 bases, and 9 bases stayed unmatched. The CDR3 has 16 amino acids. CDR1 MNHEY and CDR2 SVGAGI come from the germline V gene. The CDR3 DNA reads TGTGCCAGCAGTTCATCGGACAGGGCCAAGACCGGGGAGCTGTTTTTT. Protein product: CASSSSDRAKTGELFF.

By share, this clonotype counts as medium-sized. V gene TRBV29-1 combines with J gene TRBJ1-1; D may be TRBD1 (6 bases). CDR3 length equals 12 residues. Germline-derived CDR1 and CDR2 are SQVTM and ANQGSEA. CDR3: CFRGQSNTEAFF. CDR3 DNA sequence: TGCTTCCGCGGACAGTCAAACACTGAAGCTTTCTTT.

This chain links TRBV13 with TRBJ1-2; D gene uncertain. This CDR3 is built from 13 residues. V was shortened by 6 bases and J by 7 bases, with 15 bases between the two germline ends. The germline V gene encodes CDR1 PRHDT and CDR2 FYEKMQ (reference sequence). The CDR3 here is CASSPPEAVGYTF. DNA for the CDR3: TGTGCCAGCAGTCCCCCGGAGGCCGTTGGCTACACCTTC.

CDR3 sequence reads: CASSYKGTEAFF. The CDR3, as DNA: TGTGCCAGCAGTTATAAGGGGACTGAAGCTTTCTTT. The V call is TRBV6-2 or TRBV6-3, the J call TRBJ1-1; weak D call: TRBD1 (5 bases). Trimming took off 3 bases at V and 5 bases at J, with 7 bases between the two ends. CDR1 is MNHEY and CDR2 is SVGEGT in the germline V gene. This CDR3 is built from 12 residues.

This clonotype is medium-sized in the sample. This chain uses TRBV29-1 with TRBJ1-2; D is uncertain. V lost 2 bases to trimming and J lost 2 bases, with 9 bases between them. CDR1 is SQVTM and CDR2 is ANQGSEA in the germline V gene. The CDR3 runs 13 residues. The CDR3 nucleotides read TGCAGCGTTGAACGGAATTTAAACTATGGCTACACCTTC. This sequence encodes CSVERNLNYGYTF.

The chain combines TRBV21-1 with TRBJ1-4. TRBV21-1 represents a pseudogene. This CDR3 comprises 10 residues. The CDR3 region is CAFPCEKLFF. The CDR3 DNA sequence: TGTGCCTTTCCATGCGAAAAACTGTTTTTT.

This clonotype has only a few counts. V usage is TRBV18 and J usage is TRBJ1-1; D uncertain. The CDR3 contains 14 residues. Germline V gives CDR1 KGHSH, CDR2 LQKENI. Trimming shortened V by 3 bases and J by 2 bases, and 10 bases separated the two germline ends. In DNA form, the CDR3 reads TGTGCCAGCTCACCGGGGAATTTCAACACTGAAGCTTTCTTT. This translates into CASSPGNFNTEAFF.